Only a few counts were recorded for the clone carrying this T cell receptor (beta chain). Its antigen is undetermined. These gene names are mouse names. The read halts 4 residues ahead of the CDR3 end, with the missing end drawn from the germline J gene. Sequencing relied on a cDNA template that was reverse transcribed from extracted RNA. Assay used: immunoSEQ multiplex PCR; TCRdb lists only in-frame clones, some missing. The sample shows around 100,000 clones, none of them appearing just once. This entry belongs to a study of CD8+ T cells in alopecia areata. Overall study results and limits: Researchers reported that TCR sharing among patients proved less clear than in mice, possibly HLA-linked. Besides other cells, scalp samples also yield sequences of resident alphabeta T cells from normal skin. Affected lesional scalp, above all in alopecia totalis/universalis, was more clonal than normal scalp.

The CDR3 is made up of 15 amino acids. V lost 0 bases and J lost 3, with 12 bases in between. Germline CDR1 reads NNHDY; CDR2 reads SYVADS. Material for sequencing was lesional skin. This chain connects TRBV13-3 to TRBJ1-1; D not certain. This TCR was sampled from a C3H/HeJ mouse with alopecia areata. Mouse strain MHC haplotype: H2-k. The covered CDR3 bases are TGTGCCAGCAGTGATGCCGGCCTGAGGGACACA. As protein: CASSDAGLRDT. The CDR3 as a whole reads CASSDAGLRDTEVFF.